Following are 13 T cell receptor beta chains from one sample sequenced in a study of post-analysis software for immune sequencing data. Study results and limitations: Higher frequency in patients than in controls was seen for roughly five TRBV segments, with TRBV5-6, TRBV5-1 and TRBV20-1 among them.

Built from TCR beta cDNA, the libraries had unique molecular identifiers in them. Using its own MiXCR run on the PCR reads, TCRdb lists one record per CDR3 protein. The sample has 700,000 to 900,000 distinct CDR3 sequences, around 45% seen once. Their recognized antigens are unknown. The specimen was blood. Source of these receptors: a girl between 5 and 17 years old with multiple sclerosis.

This sequence joins TRBV10-3 and TRBJ2-7; TRBD2 matches 11 bases. This CDR3 has 16 residues. The V gene's germline CDR1 is ENHRY and CDR2 SYGVKD. Trimming took 10 bases from V and 3 from J; bases not matched to a gene: 14. The CDR3 protein is CATTTSGTTEGYEQYF. The CDR3 DNA sequence: TGTGCCACCACGACTAGCGGGACCACCGAGGGCTACGAGCAGTACTTC.

This clonotype appeared a few times. This chain joins TRBV12-3 or TRBV12-4 and TRBJ2-7; TRBD2 aligns across 9 bases. The CDR3 spans 15 residues. Losses at the gene ends were 3 bases for V and 3 bases for J; bases not matched to a gene: 6. DNA of the CDR3: TGTGCCAGCAGTTTCACAGCGGGAGGATTCTACGAGCAGTACTTC. Translation: CASSFTAGGFYEQYF.

The CDR3 reads CASSYSVRYEEKLFF. CDR3 sequence (DNA): TGTGCCAGCAGTTACTCTGTCAGATACGAGGAAAAACTGTTTTTT. The gene calls are TRBV6-5 and TRBJ1-4; D is undetermined. Trimming stripped 0 bases from V and 8 bases from J, with 13 bases between. Per germline, CDR1 MNHEY and CDR2 SVGAGI. The CDR3 contains 15 residues.

A single count supports this clonotype. The chain couples TRBV6-6 to TRBJ1-5; D is possibly TRBD1 (5 bases). From germline, CDR1 is MNHNY and CDR2 SVGAGI (reference sequence). The CDR3 spans 12 residues. The V and J ends lost 8 bases and 1 base respectively, with 6 bases between them. This CDR3 reads CASGGSNQPQHF. In nucleotides, the CDR3 is TGTGCCAGCGGGGGGAGCAATCAGCCCCAGCATTTT.

In its sample, this clonotype was seen once. V gene TRBV6-1 combines with J gene TRBJ2-7; possibly TRBD1 for D (5 bases). This CDR3 comprises 14 residues. Trimming removed 2 bases from V and 1 base from J, with 9 bases in between. Germline values: CDR1 MNHNS, CDR2 SASEGT. In DNA form, the CDR3 reads TGTGCCAGCAGTGAAAGGGGTAGTTCCTACGAGCAGTACTTC. Encoded protein: CASSERGSSYEQYF.

This chain links TRBV7-2 with TRBJ1-2; the D gene is possibly TRBD1 (5 bases). Trimming took 2 bases from V and 8 from J, leaving 15 bases between them. The CDR3 is 14 residues long. Per the germline V gene, CDR1 is SGHTA and CDR2 is FQGNSA. The CDR3 spells CASSLSGQGRGYTF. The DNA for the CDR3 is TGTGCCAGCAGCTTAAGTGGCCAGGGAAGAGGCTACACCTTC.

This chain connects TRBV18 to TRBJ2-3, with TRBD2 matching over 9 bases. With 1 base clipped from V and 2 bases from J, the junction kept 1 base outside the gene matches. Germline-derived CDR1 and CDR2 are KGHSH and LQKENI. The CDR3 is made up of 15 amino acids. CDR3 coding DNA: TGTGCCAGCTCACCACTAGCGGGAGACACAGATACGCAGTATTTT. Amino acids: CASSPLAGDTDTQYF.

The chain links TRBV5-1 to TRBJ1-1; D ambiguous. Germline CDR1 and CDR2: SGHRS and YFSETQ. The CDR3 has 15 amino acids. The germline V and J ends were trimmed by 0 bases and 0 bases, with 9 bases remaining between them. CDR3 in DNA: TGCGCCAGCAGCTTGGAGGCGGGGTTGAACACTGAAGCTTTCTTT. As protein: CASSLEAGLNTEAFF.

This clonotype was found a few times. The CDR3 spells CASSLDVSGTGRNEQYF. In DNA, the CDR3 is TGTGCCAGCAGCTTAGACGTCTCCGGGACAGGGAGGAACGAGCAGTACTTC. The chain recombines TRBV11-2 with TRBJ2-7, with TRBD1 matching 9 bases. Losses at the gene ends were 0 bases for V and 5 bases for J; bases not matched to a gene: 11. Germline-derived CDR1 and CDR2 are SGHAT and FQNNGV. The CDR3 spans 17 residues. The whole variable domain, remainder taken from reference TRBV11-2 and TRBJ2-7, is EAGVAQSPRYKIIEKRQSVAFWCNPISGHATLYWYQQILGQGPKLLIQFQNNGVVDDSQLPKDRFSAERLKGVDSTLKIQPAKLEDSAVYLCASSLDVSGTGRNEQYFGPGTRLTVT.

The chain couples TRBV6-1 to TRBJ1-5; no firm D call. V gave up 1 base and J gave up 7 bases, with 14 bases separating them. The CDR3 loop spans 15 amino acids. CDR1 is MNHNS, CDR2 SASEGT, per germline. CDR3 coding DNA: TGTGCCAGCAGTGAAGGGGCGACTCCAAACCAGCCCCAGCATTTT. Amino acid sequence: CASSEGATPNQPQHF.

The V call is TRBV12-3 or TRBV12-4, the J call TRBJ2-4, with TRBD2 as a possible D gene (5 bases). V dropped 6 bases and J dropped 9 bases, with 15 bases sitting between them. This CDR3 contains 13 residues. Here the CDR3 DNA reads TGTGCCAGCAGGTCCTTGGGAGTCCGCATTCAGTACTTC. It is translated as CASRSLGVRIQYF.

This clonotype has just a few counts. The chain has TRBV7-9 and TRBJ2-1, with D possibly called TRBD1 or TRBD2 (5 bases each). The V end was cut by 1 base, the J end by 12 bases, with 22 bases between. Looked up from germline, CDR1 is SEHNR and CDR2 is FQNEAQ (reference sequence). The CDR3 extends over 16 amino acids. The CDR3 nucleotides are TGTGCCAGCAGCTTAGGCACCGGGACGCCGTCGGGTGGGCAGTTCTTC. This translates into CASSLGTGTPSGGQFF.

This clonotype was counted a few times. This chain joins TRBV12-3 or TRBV12-4 and TRBJ2-7, with D possibly TRBD2 on 6 matching bases. V lost 3 bases, J lost 0 bases, and 9 bases lay in between. This CDR3 contains 14 residues. The CDR3 DNA reads TGTGCCAGCAGTTTCGGAGGGCCCTCCTACGAGCAGTACTTC. Translating gives CASSFGGPSYEQYF.